These 26 T cell receptor beta chains originate from one sample sequenced in a study of regulatory T cells in long-lasting Graves disease. Time point reported: newly diagnosed GD, antithyroid drugs for less than 3 months. Researchers made the TCR library from RNA that was extracted from PBMCs. CDR3-region Arm-PCR and iRepertoire HTBI primers produced the TCR beta libraries. Using its own MiXCR run on the multiplex PCR reads, TCRdb lists one record per CDR3 protein. The sample has hundreds of thousands of distinct CDR3 sequences, about 15% seen once. The sample was also linked to a second study, of T cells in Graves' hyperthyroidism and ophthalmopathy.

This specimen consisted of peripheral blood mononuclear cells (PBMCs), obtained at new diagnosis, from a patient treated with antithyroid drugs. The receptors here all came from a woman younger than 45 with Graves disease.

This clonotype was recorded a few times. The rearrangement uses TRBV29-1 and TRBJ2-1; a possible D gene is TRBD2 (6 bases). The CDR3 totals 16 residues. Per germline, CDR1 SQVTM and CDR2 ANQGSEA. V was clipped by 5 bases and J by 0 bases, with 17 bases between them. The CDR3 region has the DNA TGCAGCGTTCCGGGGGTCCGGCTAAGCTCCTACAATGAGCAGTTCTTC. It yields the protein CSVPGVRLSSYNEQFF.

This clonotype was counted between two and nine times. This chain uses TRBV7-6 with TRBJ2-3; 7 nucleotides agree with TRBD2. V was clipped by 5 bases and J by 4 bases; unmatched bases: 9. The CDR3 extends over 15 amino acids. Germline V gives CDR1 SGHVS, CDR2 FNYEAQ. CDR3: CASSPRDYLADTQYF. CDR3 bases: TGTGCCAGCAGCCCCCGGGACTACCTCGCAGATACGCAGTATTTT.

This clonotype was observed a handful of times. A much larger clone differs from this one at a single base, so this may be a read error. The gene calls are TRBV28 and TRBJ2-1; tentative D call: TRBD2 (6 bases). The CDR3 is made up of 17 amino acids. Germline V CDR1 and CDR2: MDHEN, SYDVKM. V was pared by 8 bases and J by 3 bases, with 23 bases between. The CDR3 loop is CASGEIKSGANYNEQFF. DNA for the CDR3: TGTGCCAGCGGAGAGATAAAATCGGGAGCCAACTACAATGAGCAGTTCTTC.

The chain is built from TRBV6-2 or TRBV6-3 and TRBJ2-7; D may be TRBD1 (5 bases). The CDR3 covers 14 residues. V lost 5 bases and J lost 4, with 15 bases in between. The V gene's germline CDR1 is MNHEY and CDR2 SVGEGT. The CDR3 region has the DNA TGTGCCAGCAGTCCATCCCAGGGCAGGTACGAGCAGTACTTC. This codes for CASSPSQGRYEQYF.

This clonotype was counted many times. The chain employs TRBV7-2 and TRBJ2-3; 7 bases are shared with TRBD2. This CDR3 region has 15 residues. Germline values: CDR1 SGHTA, CDR2 FQGNSA. Unmatched junction bases numbered 9, after V lost 3 bases and J lost 6 bases. DNA for the CDR3: TGTGCCAGCAGCTTCCGGGCGGGAGCGGCGGATACGCAGTATTTT. Protein: CASSFRAGAADTQYF.

The sample holds a few counts of this clonotype. The chain carries TRBV9 and TRBJ2-5; 8 bases are shared with TRBD2. Germline V gene lookup returns CDR1 SGDLS and CDR2 YYNGEE. Trimming removed 3 bases from V and 1 base from J; junction bases left unmatched: 5. CDR3 length equals 15 residues. The CDR3 coding sequence is TGTGCCAGCAGCGAGAGCGGGAGTGGCCAAGAGACCCAGTACTTC. Translating gives CASSESGSGQETQYF.

This clonotype was counted at least ten times. The CDR3 sequence is CASSFHAGKQYF. CDR3 in DNA: TGTGCCAGCAGTTTCCACGCCGGTAAGCAGTACTTC. The genes are TRBV12-3 or TRBV12-4 and TRBJ2-7; D gene unclear. The CDR3 is 12 amino acids. Trimming removed 3 bases at V and 8 bases at J, with 11 bases between.

The chain uses TRBV9 and TRBJ2-6; tentative D call: TRBD2 (7 bases). This CDR3 spans 18 amino acids. CDR1 is SGDLS, CDR2 YYNGEE, per germline. Trimming left V 0 bases short and J 1 base short, with 14 bases between. The CDR3 loop is CASSVVGGAGSGANVLTF. Written as DNA, the CDR3 is TGTGCCAGCAGCGTAGTAGGGGGGGCCGGGTCTGGGGCCAACGTCCTGACTTTC. The variable domain in full, completed from reference TRBV9 and TRBJ2-6, reads DSGVTQTPKHLITATGQRVTLRCSPRSGDLSVYWYQQSLDQGLQFLIQYYNGEERAKGNILERFSAQQFPDLHSELNLSSLELGDSALYFCASSVVGGAGSGANVLTFGAGSRLTVL.

The rearrangement joins TRBV9 to TRBJ1-3, with 11 nucleotides matching TRBD1. The CDR3 length is 17 residues. V lost 4 bases and J lost 0; bases outside the gene matches: 6. Germline assignment: CDR1 SGDLS and CDR2 YYNGEE. The chain's CDR3 is CASSLSGTGGSGNTIYF. The CDR3 DNA is TGTGCCAGCAGCCTCTCCGGGACAGGGGGCTCTGGAAACACCATATATTTT.

There are many counts of this clonotype. Written as DNA, the CDR3 is TGTGCCAGCAGTGGCGGACAGGGGATGAGCAATCAGCCCCAGCATTTT. Its translation is CASSGGQGMSNQPQHF. The chain is built from TRBV6-1 and TRBJ1-5, with 9 bases identical to TRBD1. The CDR3 consists of 16 residues. Germline CDR1 reads MNHNS; CDR2 reads SASEGT. V was pared by 4 bases and J by 1 base, with 5 bases of the junction left unmatched.

In this sample, this clonotype turned up once. At one end the junction does not follow the germline gene, possibly because of a read error. This sequence joins TRBV7-3 and TRBJ2-1; TRBD2 aligns across 8 bases. This CDR3 comprises 17 residues. The germline V gene encodes CDR1 SGHTA and CDR2 FQGTGA. The CDR3 nucleotides are TGTGCCGGCAGTCAACGCGCCGGGACTAGCTCCTACAATGAGCAGTTCTTC. This sequence encodes CAGSQRAGTSSYNEQFF.

The chain has TRBV5-6 and TRBJ2-3; no clear D. CDR1 is SGHDT and CDR2 is YYEEEE in the germline V gene. Trimming cost V 0 bases and J 2 bases, with 16 bases left between them. The CDR3 has 17 amino acids. CDR3 region: CASSLEGQSGDTDTQYF. In DNA, the CDR3 is TGTGCCAGCAGCTTGGAGGGCCAGAGTGGGGACACAGATACGCAGTATTTT.

The chain combines TRBV6-2 or TRBV6-3 with TRBJ2-3; 9 bases map to TRBD1. This CDR3 has 15 amino acids. From germline, CDR1 is MNHEY and CDR2 SVGEGT. The trim removed 5 bases at V and 11 bases at J, leaving 14 bases unmatched. The CDR3: CASSGGPTGGWGQYF. The CDR3 coding sequence is TGTGCCAGCAGTGGAGGCCCCACAGGGGGCTGGGGGCAGTATTTT.

The J gene is TRBJ2-1, the V gene TRBV20-1; TRBD2 aligns across 11 bases. V was pared by 8 bases and J by 4 bases, with 4 bases of the junction left unmatched. Germline V gene sequence: CDR1 DFQATT, CDR2 SNEGSKA (reference sequence). The CDR3 spans 13 residues. CDR3 sequence: CSSGTSGYNEQFF. CDR3 coding DNA: TGCAGTTCCGGGACTAGCGGTTACAATGAGCAGTTCTTC.

This clonotype was found many times. The J gene is TRBJ2-1, the V gene TRBV6-5; 14 bases fit TRBD2. With 2 bases clipped from V and 5 bases from J, the junction kept 5 bases outside the gene matches. The CDR3 is 17 amino acids. Germline V gene sequence: CDR1 MNHEY, CDR2 SVGAGI. In DNA, the CDR3 is TGTGCCAGCAGTTACACGACTAGCGGGAGGGCCAACAATGAGCAGTTCTTC. It specifies CASSYTTSGRANNEQFF.

This clonotype appeared a few times. The genes are TRBV2 and TRBJ2-1; TRBD2 matches at 13 bases. With V trimmed by 8 bases and J by 6 bases, 13 bases remained unmatched. In germline, CDR1 is SNHLY, CDR2 FYNNEI. This CDR3 is built from 17 residues. CDR3 bases: TGTGCCAGCCATGGGCAGATAGGACTAGCGGGAGTCAATGAGCAGTTCTTC. Translated: CASHGQIGLAGVNEQFF.

This clonotype was picked up many times. This chain links TRBV7-3 with TRBJ2-1; 14 nucleotides match TRBD2. V gave up 5 bases and J gave up 8 bases; unmatched junction bases: 5. From germline, CDR1 is SGHTA and CDR2 FQGTGA. This CDR3 is 15 amino acids long. The CDR3 region is CASSRGLAGVYEQFF. CDR3 DNA sequence: TGTGCCAGCAGCCGGGGACTAGCGGGAGTCTATGAGCAGTTCTTC.

This clonotype was picked up many times. J is TRBJ2-6 and V is TRBV2; TRBD1 is a possible D gene (7 bases). The CDR3 is 17 residues long. Germline loops: CDR1 SNHLY, CDR2 FYNNEI. The ends were cut back, 2 bases at V and 2 bases at J, with 13 bases in the middle. The CDR3 DNA reads as TGTGCCAGCAGTGAAACGACAGGGAGGACTGGGGCCAACGTCCTGACTTTC. Translating gives CASSETTGRTGANVLTF.

V gene TRBV5-1 combines with J gene TRBJ2-5, with D possibly matching TRBD2 (6 bases). Germline assignment: CDR1 SGHRS and CDR2 YFSETQ. V was shortened by 0 bases and J by 0 bases, with 12 bases between the two germline ends. CDR3 size: 16 residues. In DNA form, the CDR3 reads TGCGCCAGCAGCTTGGAGGGTAGCGGAAACCAAGAGACCCAGTACTTC. Translation: CASSLEGSGNQETQYF.

This clonotype has more than one count but fewer than ten. The V and J genes are TRBV9 and TRBJ2-1; TRBD1 agrees at 9 bases. Germline CDR1 reads SGDLS; CDR2 reads YYNGEE. The CDR3 contains 15 residues. The J segment lost 4 bases and the V segment lost 3 bases, leaving 5 bases of the junction unmatched. Written as DNA, the CDR3 is TGTGCCAGCAGCGAAAGACAGGGGGGGTACAATGAGCAGTTCTTC. It translates to CASSERQGGYNEQFF.

As regards this clonotype: With a much larger clone just one base away, this may be a read error. Here the CDR3 omits its conserved ending phenylalanine or tryptophan, so a read error is the likely source. As DNA, the CDR3 is TGTGCCAGCAGTGACCTGGACTTTACTGAAGCTTTCCTT. Residues: CASSDLDFTEAFL. The chain is built from TRBV28 and TRBJ1-1, with D unclear. V shed 5 bases and J shed 5 bases, with 12 bases lying between them. The CDR3 runs 13 residues. In germline, CDR1 is MDHEN, CDR2 SYDVKM.

A word on this clonotype: This clone may be a read error of a much larger clone one base away. This sequence joins TRBV6-1 and TRBJ1-1; weak D call: TRBD1 (5 bases). Trimming removed 8 bases at V and 8 bases at J, with 18 bases between. Germline CDR1 reads MNHNS; CDR2 reads SASEGT. The CDR3 has 13 amino acids. CDR3 sequence (DNA): TGTGCCAGCTCGTTTTGGGGAGGGGTCGAAGCTTTCTTT. It is translated as CASSFWGGVEAFF.

This clonotype was counted a few times. The chain is built from TRBV5-1 and TRBJ2-1; 7 bases map to TRBD1. CDR3 length: 15 amino acids. Germline CDR1 is SGHRS and CDR2 is YFSETQ. V shed 4 bases and J 2 bases; nucleotides not matched to a gene: 6. The CDR3 nucleotides are TGCGCCAGCAGCCGTGGACAGGCAACCTACAATGAGCAGTTCTTC. Amino acids: CASSRGQATYNEQFF.

This clonotype was seen a handful of times. The chain uses TRBV20-1 and TRBJ1-4; 9 bases align to TRBD1. V was clipped by 1 base and J by 5 bases; unmatched bases: 5. Germline V gene lookup returns CDR1 DFQATT and CDR2 SNEGSKA (reference sequence). There are 15 residues in the CDR3. The CDR3 spells CSARVAGTGNEKLFF. As DNA, the CDR3 is TGCAGTGCTAGAGTTGCCGGGACAGGGAATGAAAAACTGTTTTTT.

This clonotype was seen a single time. This is likely a read error, given that the CDR3 carries no conserved phenylalanine or tryptophan at its end. The V gene is TRBV5-5, the J gene TRBJ1-4; no firm D call. This CDR3 contains 17 residues. Between the trimmed V and J ends, which lost 1 base and 7 bases, there was a span of 20 bases. Germline V gene lookup returns CDR1 SGHKS and CDR2 YYEKEE (reference sequence). The CDR3 DNA is TGTGCCAGCAGCTTGCTAGAGCCGGAGAAGCCTGGTGAAAAACTGTTTCTT. It translates to CASSLLEPEKPGEKLFL.

This clonotype was found many times. This chain connects TRBV27 to TRBJ2-5; no reliable D call. The CDR3 covers 14 residues. Germline lookup yields CDR1 MNHEY and CDR2 SMNVEV (reference sequence). V lost 2 bases and J 6 bases, leaving 13 bases between the germline ends. This CDR3 reads CASSLGAFGQTQYF. The DNA of the CDR3 is TGTGCCAGCAGTTTAGGAGCCTTCGGGCAGACCCAGTACTTC.